What follows are 18 T cell receptor beta chains derived from one specimen sequenced in a study of OX40 agonist ivuxolimab in advanced cancers. Libraries were prepared by immunoSEQ multiplex PCR; TCRdb keeps only in-frame clonotypes and omits some of them. The sample includes 60,000 to 65,000 clones, roughly four fifths of them seen just once. The source material was CD4+ or CD8+ T cells sorted from blood, sampled in a trial of the OX40 agonist ivuxolimab. The receptor source for this set is an adult with an advanced solid tumor such as melanoma, head and neck, liver or kidney cancer.

The chain joins TRBV2 to TRBJ1-2, with D maybe TRBD1 (6 bases). Deletions cut 6 bases from V and 4 bases from J, with 15 bases between. Germline CDR1 reads SNHLY; CDR2 reads FYNNEI. This CDR3 is built from 14 residues. The CDR3 DNA follows: TGTGCCAGCAGGGGGGGACGGGGGCCCTATGGCTACACCTTC. It specifies CASRGGRGPYGYTF. The complete variable domain, with remaining parts taken from reference TRBV2 and TRBJ1-2, reads EPEVTQTPSHQVTQMGQEVILRCVPISNHLYFYWYRQILGQKVEFLVSFYNNEISEKSEIFDDQFSVERPDGSNFTLKIRSTKLEDSAMYFCASRGGRGPYGYTFGSGTRLTVV.

The chain is built from TRBV7-6 and TRBJ1-3; D may be TRBD1 (6 bases). The V and J ends lost 1 base and 3 bases respectively, with 25 bases between them. Germline CDR1 SGHVS, CDR2 FNYEAQ. The CDR3 totals 20 residues. The DNA for the CDR3 is TGTGCCAGCAGCTTAGGGCTAGGGGGGACTCGGCCCTCATTTGGAAACACCATATATTTT. This codes for CASSLGLGGTRPSFGNTIYF.

This rearrangement joins TRBV15 to TRBJ1-5, with TRBD1 as a possible D gene (5 bases). V lost 5 bases, J lost 1 base, and 15 bases lay in between. This CDR3 has 16 amino acids. CDR1 is LNHNV and CDR2 is YYDKDF in the germline V gene (reference sequence). The CDR3 is CATSLTVGGSNQPQHF. The CDR3 DNA reads as TGTGCCACCAGCTTGACGGTCGGGGGAAGCAATCAGCCCCAGCATTTT.

The genes are TRBV19 and TRBJ1-5; 9 nucleotides align to TRBD1. The germline gives CDR1 LNHDA, CDR2 SQIVND (reference sequence). The V and J ends lost 4 bases and 6 bases, in that order; junction bases with no gene match: 10. The CDR3 totals 16 residues. DNA of the CDR3: TGTGCCAGTAGTACTACTCGACAGGGGGAAGGTCAGCCCCAGCATTTT. This encodes CASSTTRQGEGQPQHF.

J is TRBJ1-2 and V is TRBV5-1, with 9 nucleotides matching TRBD1. CDR1 and CDR2 (germline): SGHRS, YFSETQ. After removal of 0 bases from V and 4 bases from J, the junction contained 1 base not matched to a gene. The CDR3 sequence is 14 residues long. The CDR3 DNA reads as TGCGCCAGCAGCTTGGGGGACAGGGCCTATGGCTACACCTTC. As protein: CASSLGDRAYGYTF.

The gene calls are TRBV5-1 and TRBJ2-7; TRBD2 aligns across 14 bases. After removal of 4 bases from V and 1 base from J, the junction contained 10 bases not matched to a gene. CDR3 length: 18 amino acids. Germline V CDR1 and CDR2: SGHRS, YFSETQ. The CDR3 is CASSGGLAGGLRSYEQYF. CDR3 DNA: TGCGCCAGCAGCGGCGGACTAGCGGGAGGATTAAGGTCCTACGAGCAGTACTTC.

This clone has just a few counts. The V gene is TRBV5-1, the J gene TRBJ2-7, with a tentative D call TRBD1 (8 bases). Germline lookup yields CDR1 SGHRS and CDR2 YFSETQ. Trimming took 4 bases from V and 6 from J, leaving 17 bases between them. This CDR3 has 14 amino acids. This CDR3 is CASSRGTGGGEQYF. The CDR3 region has the DNA TGCGCCAGCAGCAGGGGGACAGGCGGGGGCGAGCAGTACTTC.

The chain employs TRBV27 and TRBJ1-2; D is perhaps TRBD1 (5 bases). In germline, CDR1 is MNHEY, CDR2 SMNVEV (reference sequence). The V end lost 2 bases, the J end lost 7 bases, and 14 bases lay between the germline ends. The CDR3 is 14 amino acids. Written as DNA, the CDR3 is TGTGCCAGCAGTTTAGGGGCAACAGTTGGTGGCTACACCTTC. Protein: CASSLGATVGGYTF.

V is TRBV6-5 and J is TRBJ1-4; a possible D gene is TRBD1 (5 bases). V lost 5 bases and J 7 bases, leaving 11 bases between the germline ends. This CDR3 is 13 amino acids long. From germline, CDR1 is MNHEY and CDR2 SVGAGI. CDR3 in amino acids: CASSLDRGEKLFF. CDR3 DNA sequence: TGTGCCAGCAGTCTAGATAGGGGTGAAAAACTGTTTTTT.

V gene TRBV21-1 combines with J gene TRBJ2-6; the D call TRBD2 from the table was never checked on the DNA. TRBV21-1 is termed a pseudogene. The CDR3 runs 15 residues. The chain's CDR3 is CASSSLRSGANVLTF. The CDR3 DNA is TGTGCCAGCAGCTCCCTAAGATCTGGGGCCAACGTCCTGACTTTC.

The chain uses TRBV18 and TRBJ2-7; 11 positions match TRBD2. The trim removed 3 bases at V and 0 bases at J, leaving 4 bases unmatched. The CDR3 has 16 amino acids. Germline-derived CDR1 and CDR2 are KGHSH and LQKENI. Here the CDR3 DNA reads TGTGCCAGCTCACCGTCTAGCGGGGGGTTCTCCTACGAGCAGTACTTC. Protein sequence: CASSPSSGGFSYEQYF.

The V gene is TRBV10-3, the J gene TRBJ1-1; 9 bases are shared with TRBD1. This CDR3 region has 14 residues. From germline, CDR1 is ENHRY and CDR2 SYGVKD. The V and J ends lost 6 bases and 6 bases, in that order; junction bases with no gene match: 8. DNA for the CDR3: TGTGCCATCAGGGGGACAGGGCTAATTTCTGAAGCTTTCTTT. Its translation: CAIRGTGLISEAFF.

The CDR3 sequence is CASSEGGRQGASPLHF. The CDR3 region has the DNA TGTGCCAGCAGTGAAGGGGGGAGACAGGGCGCTTCACCCCTCCACTTT. The V gene is TRBV2, the J gene TRBJ1-6, with TRBD1 identical over 7 bases. CDR3 length: 16 amino acids. J lost 9 bases, V lost 1 base, and 9 bases had no gene match. Germline lookup yields CDR1 SNHLY and CDR2 FYNNEI.

The V and J genes are TRBV4-2 and TRBJ2-7; 9 bases are a match to TRBD2. Trimming removed 2 bases from V and 1 base from J; junction bases left unmatched: 6. Germline V gene lookup returns CDR1 LGHNA and CDR2 YNFKEQ. This CDR3 is 16 amino acids long. The CDR3 coding sequence is TGTGCCAGCAGCCAAACCCGGACTAGCGATTCCTACGAGCAGTACTTC. It encodes CASSQTRTSDSYEQYF.

The genes are TRBV27 and TRBJ2-2, with D possibly being TRBD1 or TRBD2 (6 bases each). The germline V and J ends were trimmed by 2 bases and 2 bases, with 9 bases remaining between them. Per the germline V gene, CDR1 is MNHEY and CDR2 is SMNVEV (reference sequence). The CDR3 spans 15 residues. This CDR3 reads CASSLGGHNTGELFF. The CDR3, as DNA: TGTGCCAGCAGTTTAGGGGGGCACAACACCGGGGAGCTGTTTTTT.

The chain carries TRBV6-1 and TRBJ2-3; the D is unclear. This CDR3 spans 12 amino acids. Germline CDR1 MNHNS, CDR2 SASEGT. V lost 5 bases and J lost 1, with 4 bases in between. Here the CDR3 reads CASSPGTDTQYF. The CDR3 DNA sequence: TGTGCCAGCAGTCCCGGCACAGATACGCAGTATTTT.

This chain connects TRBV15 to TRBJ1-5; 8 nucleotides line up with TRBD1. V lost 5 bases and J lost 6; bases outside the gene matches: 6. CDR1 is LNHNV and CDR2 is YYDKDF in the germline V gene (reference sequence). CDR3 length equals 14 residues. CDR3 in DNA: TGTGCCACCAGCGGCGACAGGGGTGGTCAGCCCCAGCATTTT. Protein product: CATSGDRGGQPQHF.

A single count supports this clone. The V and J genes are TRBV9 and TRBJ1-5; no firm D call. Per germline, CDR1 SGDLS and CDR2 YYNGEE. The ends were cut back, 0 bases at V and 1 base at J, with 5 bases in the middle. This CDR3 is 14 amino acids long. CDR3 bases: TGTGCCAGCAGCGTAGGTACCAGCAATCAGCCCCAGCATTTT. Amino acid sequence: CASSVGTSNQPQHF.